The T cell receptor beta chain under discussion was sequenced for a study of blood T cells in healthy people across ages. Overall study findings and caveats: With unsorted PBMCs, a conclusive comparison of naive versus antigen-experienced cells was not possible.

A second PCR, run for roughly 7 to 11 cycles, used a sample-barcoded 5' primer plus a J-beta primer mix. Each CDR3 protein is one row after TCRdb ran MiXCR on the 5' RACE reads. The sample carries 790,000 or so distinct CDR3 sequences, just over 55% recorded once. This clonotype was counted only a few times. Its antigen is unknown. The CDR3 has 14 amino acids. In germline, CDR1 is SQVTM, CDR2 ANQGSEA. The V gene lost 3 bases and the J gene lost 3 bases, with 13 bases spanning the gap. The chain uses TRBV29-1 and TRBJ2-3; D may be TRBD1 or TRBD2 (6 bases each). Sequencing input: blood. The TCR originated in a man aged 40-50 years in good health. The CDR3 coding sequence is TGCAGCGTTGACTCGGGGGCGAGGACAGATACGCAGTATTTT. Translating gives CSVDSGARTDTQYF.